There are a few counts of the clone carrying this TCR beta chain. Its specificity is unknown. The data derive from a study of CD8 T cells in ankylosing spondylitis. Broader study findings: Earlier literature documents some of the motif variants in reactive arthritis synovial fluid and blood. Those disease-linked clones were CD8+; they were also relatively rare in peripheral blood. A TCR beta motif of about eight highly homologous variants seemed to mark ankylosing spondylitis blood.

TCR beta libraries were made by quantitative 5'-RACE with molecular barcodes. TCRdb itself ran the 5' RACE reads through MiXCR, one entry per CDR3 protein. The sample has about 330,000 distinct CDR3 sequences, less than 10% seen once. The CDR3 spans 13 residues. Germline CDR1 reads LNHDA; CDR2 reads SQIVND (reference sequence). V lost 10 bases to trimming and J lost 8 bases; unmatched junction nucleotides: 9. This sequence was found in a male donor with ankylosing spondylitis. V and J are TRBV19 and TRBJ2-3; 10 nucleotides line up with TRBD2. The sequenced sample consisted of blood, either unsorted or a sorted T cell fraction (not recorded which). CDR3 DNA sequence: TGTGCCACCGGGACTAGCGACGGGAGTACGCAGTATTTT. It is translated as CATGTSDGSTQYF.